The source of this T cell receptor (beta chain) is a study of regulatory T cells in long-lasting Graves disease. Concerning this clonotype itself: Its antigen is as yet unknown. This may arise from a read error, as a much more abundant clone is one base away.

Researchers made TCR beta libraries by using iRepertoire HTBI primers and running Arm-PCR on CDR3 regions. Using its own MiXCR run on the multiplex PCR reads, TCRdb lists one record per CDR3 protein. The sample yields 350,000 to 450,000 distinct CDR3 sequences, about 21% seen once. Indicated time point: persistent/refractory GD, antithyroid drugs over 5 years with positive TRAb. PBMCs provided the RNA from which the TCR library was made. Whole-study findings and limits: Sample size, which was small, may have reduced accuracy.

V lost 7 bases, J lost 7 bases, and 11 bases stayed unmatched. Germline V gene sequence: CDR1 SQVTM, CDR2 ANQGSEA. This CDR3 spans 14 amino acids. The TCR originated in a female donor with Graves disease. The chain carries TRBV29-1 and TRBJ1-2, with TRBD1 matching over 11 bases. The sample here was peripheral blood mononuclear cells (PBMCs), taken when the disease was refractory, from a patient treated with antithyroid drugs. The CDR3 loop reads CSAEGQGASSGYTF. In DNA form, the CDR3 reads TGCAGCGCCGAAGGACAGGGGGCATCATCTGGCTACACCTTC.